Listed here are 14 T cell receptor beta chains from one sample, sequenced in a study of blood T cell repertoires in COVID-19. Assay used: immunoSEQ multiplex PCR; TCRdb lists only in-frame clones, some missing. The sample holds roughly 150,000 clones; 80% to 90% are singletons and the top ten take roughly 14%. The sequenced material came from peripheral blood. These receptors were obtained from a woman in her forties with acute or convalescent COVID-19.

The V gene is TRBV19, the J gene TRBJ1-2, with D possibly being TRBD1 (6 bases). This CDR3 is built from 13 residues. Germline loops: CDR1 LNHDA, CDR2 SQIVND (reference sequence). V lost 6 bases and J 7 bases, leaving 15 bases between the germline ends. In nucleotides, the CDR3 is TGTGCCAGTAGCACAGGACAGAGGGCTGGCTACACCTTC. Translating gives CASSTGQRAGYTF.

The chain joins TRBV19 to TRBJ2-1, with 9 bases fitting TRBD1. The ends lost 5 bases at V and 3 bases at J; junction bases unmatched: 8. Germline-derived CDR1 and CDR2 are LNHDA and SQIVND (reference sequence). The CDR3 sequence is 16 residues long. CDR3 DNA: TGTGCCAGTAGTGACAGGGGGAGGGCCCTCTACAATGAGCAGTTCTTC. It yields the protein CASSDRGRALYNEQFF.

The CDR3 protein is CASSETGSSYNEQFF. The CDR3 bases are TGTGCCAGCAGTGAGACTGGGAGCTCCTACAATGAGCAGTTCTTC. The gene calls are TRBV6-4 and TRBJ2-1; weak D call: TRBD2 (5 bases). Germline V gene sequence: CDR1 MRHNA, CDR2 SNTAGT. This CDR3 contains 15 residues. V lost 3 bases and J 0 bases, leaving 9 bases between the germline ends.

This chain uses TRBV4-1 with TRBJ2-7, with 8 bases fitting TRBD1. The CDR3 has 14 amino acids. The V gene end was trimmed by 0 bases and the J gene end by 6 bases; junction bases not matched to a gene: 4. CDR1 and CDR2 from the germline V gene are MGHRA and YSYEKL. The chain's CDR3 is CASSQEVQGGEQYF. In DNA form, the CDR3 reads TGCGCCAGCAGCCAAGAAGTACAGGGGGGCGAGCAGTACTTC.

The chain combines TRBV2 with TRBJ2-1, with 7 bases matching TRBD1. Unmatched junction bases numbered 9, after V lost 7 bases and J lost 3 bases. CDR3 size: 15 residues. CDR1 and CDR2 (germline): SNHLY, FYNNEI. The CDR3 DNA is TGTGCCAGCACCACGGCCACAGGGGACTACAATGAGCAGTTCTTC. Translating gives CASTTATGDYNEQFF. Full variable domain (missing parts from reference TRBV2 and TRBJ2-1): EPEVTQTPSHQVTQMGQEVILRCVPISNHLYFYWYRQILGQKVEFLVSFYNNEISEKSEIFDDQFSVERPDGSNFTLKIRSTKLEDSAMYFCASTTATGDYNEQFFGPGTRLTVL.

This chain joins TRBV12-3 or TRBV12-4 and TRBJ1-2, with unresolved D. Between the trimmed V and J ends, which lost 1 base and 6 bases, there was a span of 9 bases. This CDR3 contains 13 residues. The CDR3 nucleotides are TGTGCCAGCAGTTTAGACAGCTATAATGGCTACACCTTC. Amino acid sequence: CASSLDSYNGYTF.

The chain carries TRBV5-1 and TRBJ1-6; unclear D gene. The germline V gene encodes CDR1 SGHRS and CDR2 YFSETQ. The V end lost 4 bases, the J end lost 5 bases, and 10 bases lay between the germline ends. This CDR3 comprises 14 residues. The CDR3 region is CASSARMNNSPLHF. CDR3 coding DNA: TGCGCCAGCAGCGCTAGGATGAATAATTCACCCCTCCACTTT.

Worth noting for this clone: The sample contains more than one DNA sequence encoding this CDR3. CDR3 loop: CASSYSRGEQYF. For the CDR3, the DNA is TGTGCCAGCAGTTACTCGAGAGGCGAGCAGTACTTC. The chain couples TRBV6-5 to TRBJ2-7; D call uncertain. V was shortened by 0 bases and J by 6 bases, with 6 bases between the two germline ends. CDR1 and CDR2 (germline): MNHEY, SVGAGI. The CDR3 is made up of 12 amino acids.

V usage is TRBV5-1 and J usage is TRBJ2-3; 12 bases are shared with TRBD2. This CDR3 contains 17 residues. Unmatched junction bases numbered 4, after V lost 0 bases and J lost 2 bases. Germline V gives CDR1 SGHRS, CDR2 YFSETQ. CDR3 amino acids: CASSLAASGGVTDTQYF. CDR3 in DNA: TGCGCCAGCAGCTTGGCCGCTAGCGGGGGGGTCACAGATACGCAGTATTTT.

This clone was detected only a few times. This chain connects TRBV7-9 to TRBJ1-3; D not resolved. The CDR3 is 14 amino acids. CDR1 and CDR2 (germline): SEHNR, FQNEAQ (reference sequence). V was trimmed by 4 bases and J by 0 bases, leaving 7 bases between them. DNA for the CDR3: TGTGCCAGCAGCTACATGTCCTCTGGAAACACCATATATTTT. Its protein product is CASSYMSSGNTIYF.

V usage is TRBV6-4 and J usage is TRBJ2-3; maybe TRBD2 (5 bases). Per germline, CDR1 MRHNA and CDR2 SNTAGT. This CDR3 spans 13 amino acids. The V end lost 6 bases, the J end lost 2 bases, and 9 bases lay between the germline ends. The CDR3 loop reads CASRDDYTDTQYF. In nucleotides, the CDR3 is TGTGCCAGCAGGGACGACTACACAGATACGCAGTATTTT.

This clone came up once. The V call is TRBV28, the J call TRBJ2-3; D gene uncertain. This CDR3 contains 15 residues. The germline V gene has CDR1 MDHEN and CDR2 SYDVKM. Trimming removed 3 bases from V and 0 bases from J, with 10 bases in between. DNA of the CDR3: TGTGCCAGCAGTTTTTGGGCAGGAAGCACAGATACGCAGTATTTT. Protein: CASSFWAGSTDTQYF.

The chain employs TRBV21-1 and TRBJ1-6; the table's D call, TRBD1, was not checked against the DNA. TRBV21-1 is a known pseudogene. CDR3 size: 17 residues. CDR3 in DNA: TGTGCCAGCAGCAAAGGGGACAGGGGGCATTTGAATTCACCCCTCCACTTT. It yields the protein CASSKGDRGHLNSPLHF.

J is TRBJ2-2 and V is TRBV9; tentative D call: TRBD2 (6 bases). The CDR3 runs to 15 residues. Trimming pared 3 bases from V and 0 bases from J, leaving 9 bases between. Germline-derived CDR1 and CDR2 are SGDLS and YYNGEE. Here the CDR3 DNA reads TGTGCCAGCAGCGCTAGCGCTTCGAACACCGGGGAGCTGTTTTTT. Translation gives CASSASASNTGELFF.